This TCR beta chain was found in a study of human T cells and chemical hapten exposure. This clonotype was seen ten or more times. TCRdb recomputed calls from the RACE reads with MiXCR, one row per CDR3 protein. The sample lists about 250,000 distinct CDR3 sequences, 7.5% to 8% occurring once. The time point here: pre-sensitization, week 0. Treatment given: therapeutic diphenylcyclopropenone sensitization with weekly scalp DPC. The germline V gene has CDR1 MGHRA and CDR2 YSYEKL. With 5 bases removed from V and 4 bases from J, the gap between germline ends came to 15 bases. CDR3 length: 15 amino acids. This sample comprised whole blood, obtained in connection with sensitization to the hapten diphenylcyclopropenone (DPC). This sequence joins TRBV4-1 and TRBJ1-5, with TRBD1 as a possible D gene (5 bases). This receptor was obtained from a young man with alopecia areata. Some clones in this sample may be carry-over from other donors' samples. The chain's CDR3 is CASSYLRDENQPQHF. The DNA for the CDR3 is TGCGCCAGCAGCTATCTCCGGGACGAAAATCAGCCCCAGCATTTT.